The rows below give T cell receptor beta chains drawn from one sample of a study of technical replicates of blood from a few donors. This table comes from immunoSEQ multiplex PCR, and its TCRdb copy is limited to in-frame clones, with some not included. The sample lists about 100,000 clones; approximately 96% were seen once. Sequencing input: T cells isolated from PBMCs. The receptor source for this set is a human donor in good health. CDR3s include the opening cysteine and the closing phenylalanine or tryptophan. D genes are given only for firm matches. The size of a clone is reported for some rows only, either as once, few or many, or as a class for expanded clones.

V	D	size	J	DNA	CDR3
TRBV9	TRBD2	NA	TRBJ2-1	TGTGCCAGCAGCGTAGACACTACTAGCGGGAGTTTTCCAGAGACATACAATGAGCAGTTCTTC	CASSVDTTSGSFPETYNEQFF
TRBV10-1	TRBD2	NA	TRBJ2-1	TGCGCCAGCAGCGGGACTAGCGGGGGAAAATACAATGAGCAGTTCTTC	CASSGTSGGKYNEQFF
TRBV7-2	NA	once	TRBJ2-4	TGTGCCAGCAGCTTAGCAGCCAGGGACATTCAGTACTTC	CASSLAARDIQYF
TRBV10-2	TRBD1	few	TRBJ2-3	TGCGCCAGCAGTGAGCCCGACAGGGGAACAGATACGCAGTATTTT	CASSEPDRGTDTQYF
TRBV21-1	NA	NA	TRBJ1-2	TGTGCCAGCAGCAGGAATAGAGGTGGGGAGTGGTTGTACTATGGCTACACCTTC	CASSRNRGGEWLYYGYTF
TRBV6-5	TRBD2	NA	TRBJ2-3	TGTGCCAGCAGTTACTTGGTAGCGGGGCCAGATACGCAGTATTTT	CASSYLVAGPDTQYF
TRBV7-9	NA	NA	TRBJ2-4	TGTGCCAGCAGCTTAGGAACGTCGTTACATCAAAACTTC	CASSLGTSLHQNF
TRBV9	TRBD1	NA	TRBJ2-7	TGTGCCAGCAGCGTCGGGACAGGTCGCGGATACGAGCAGTACTTC	CASSVGTGRGYEQYF
TRBV28	NA	once	TRBJ1-5	TGTGCCAGCAGCATCTCCCGGGGGGAATCGGGAGGGAATCAGCCCCAGCATTTT	CASSISRGESGGNQPQHF
TRBV10-2	TRBD1	once	TRBJ1-5	TGCGCCAGCAGAAAGACAGGGTCGCATCAGCCCCAGCATTTT	CASRKTGSHQPQHF
TRBV5-1	NA	NA	TRBJ1-6	TGCGCCAGCAGCCCCGGAGGAAGGTTGGATTCACCCCTCCACTTT	CASSPGGRLDSPLHF
TRBV5-1	NA	NA	TRBJ2-1	TGCGCCAGCAGTCCTGGGGGCACCTCCTACAATGAGCAGTTCTTC	CASSPGGTSYNEQFF
TRBV28	NA	NA	TRBJ1-2	TGTGCCAGCAGTTTGCGCCCTAACTATGGCTACACCTTC	CASSLRPNYGYTF
TRBV6-1	NA	NA	TRBJ1-4	TGTGCCAGCAGCCAGAGGGATGAAAAACTGTTTTTT	CASSQRDEKLFF
TRBV21-1	NA	NA	TRBJ2-7	TGTGCCAGCAGCAAAATGCCGGGACAGCCTTACGAGCAGTACTTC	CASSKMPGQPYEQYF
TRBV5-8	NA	NA	TRBJ1-5	TGTGCCAGCAGCTTCGACAGAAGCAATCAGCCCCAGCATTTT	CASSFDRSNQPQHF
TRBV7-6	NA	NA	TRBJ1-5	TGTGCCAGCAGCACCTTACCGGACTCCCGTAAGCCCCAGCATTTT	CASSTLPDSRKPQHF
TRBV6-5	NA	NA	TRBJ1-3	TGTGCCAGCCGAGGGGGGGGCTCTGGAAACACCATATATTTT	CASRGGGSGNTIYF
TRBV10-2	TRBD1	NA	TRBJ1-2	TGCGCCAGTGAGGACAGGGAAATTGGCTACACCTTC	CASEDREIGYTF
TRBV6-1	NA	NA	TRBJ1-2	TGTGCCAGCGCTACCCCTTCCCCGTCCTATGGCTACACCTTC	CASATPSPSYGYTF
TRBV9	NA	NA	TRBJ2-7	TGTGCCAGCAGCCCCGGGGCCTACGAGCAGTACTTC	CASSPGAYEQYF
TRBV14	NA	NA	TRBJ2-1	TGTGCCAGCAGCCAAGGACTGCAGTCTCTCAATGAGCAGTTCTTC	CASSQGLQSLNEQFF
TRBV7-6	NA	NA	TRBJ2-7	TGTGCCAGCAGCTTAGGGACCCCGTTGGGGGGCTACGAGCAGTACTTC	CASSLGTPLGGYEQYF
TRBV5-1	TRBD1	NA	TRBJ2-7	TGCGCCAGCAGGGTAACAGGGGAACCTGCCTACGAGCAGTACTTC	CASRVTGEPAYEQYF
TRBV5-4	NA	NA	TRBJ2-7	TGTGCCAGCAGCTTGATAGAAAACTACGAGCAGTACTTC	CASSLIENYEQYF